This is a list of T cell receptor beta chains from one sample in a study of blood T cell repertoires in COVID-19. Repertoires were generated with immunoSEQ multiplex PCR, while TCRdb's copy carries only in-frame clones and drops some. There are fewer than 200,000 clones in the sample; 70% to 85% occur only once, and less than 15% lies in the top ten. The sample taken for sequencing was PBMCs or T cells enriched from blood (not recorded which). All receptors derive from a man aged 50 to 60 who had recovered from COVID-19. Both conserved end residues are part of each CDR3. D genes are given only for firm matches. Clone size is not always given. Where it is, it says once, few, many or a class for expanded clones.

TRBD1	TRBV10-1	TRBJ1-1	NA	TGCGCCAGCAGGTCCCGGGACAGGGGGCTAGTCACTGAAGCTTTCTTT	CASRSRDRGLVTEAFF
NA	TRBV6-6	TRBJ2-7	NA	TGTGCCAGCAGTTACTCAAGGACTTCCTACGAGCAGTACTTC	CASSYSRTSYEQYF
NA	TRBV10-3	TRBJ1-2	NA	TGTGCCATCAGGGATCCTGGGCAGGCCACTAACTATGGCTACACCTTC	CAIRDPGQATNYGYTF
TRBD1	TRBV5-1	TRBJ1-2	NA	TGCGCCAGCAGCACCAAAACAGGGGGCCAAGGCTACACCTTC	CASSTKTGGQGYTF
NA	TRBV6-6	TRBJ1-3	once	TGTGCCAGCAGTCACAGGGTAACCTCTGGAAACACCATATATTTT	CASSHRVTSGNTIYF
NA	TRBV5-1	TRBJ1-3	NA	TGCGCCAGCAGCTTGTCCGGACAGCCTGGAAACACCATATATTTT	CASSLSGQPGNTIYF
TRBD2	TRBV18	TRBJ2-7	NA	TGTGCCAGCTCATCCAATGGTATAGCGGGAAAGACTTACGAGCAGTACTTC	CASSSNGIAGKTYEQYF
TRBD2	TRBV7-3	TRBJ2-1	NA	TGTGCCAGCAGCTTCCTAGGAGGCGGGGGGGCCGGTGAGCAGTTCTTC	CASSFLGGGGAGEQFF
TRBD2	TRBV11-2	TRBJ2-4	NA	TGTGCCAGCAGCTTTTCCCTAGCGGGGGTTCGTTGGGACATTCAGTACTTC	CASSFSLAGVRWDIQYF
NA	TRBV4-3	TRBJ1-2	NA	TGCGCCAGCAGCCCCGGCTATGGGACACCGACCGGCTACACCTTC	CASSPGYGTPTGYTF
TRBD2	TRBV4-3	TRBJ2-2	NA	TGCGCCAGCAGCCGAGGGACTAGCGGGGGGACGAACACCGGGGAGCTGTTTTTT	CASSRGTSGGTNTGELFF
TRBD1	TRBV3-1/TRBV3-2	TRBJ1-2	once	TGTGCCAGCAGCCAAGAACAGGGGGTTTACTATGGCTACACCTTC	CASSQEQGVYYGYTF
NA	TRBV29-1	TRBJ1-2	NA	TGCAGCGTACGTAACGGAGGTCAAGGCTACACCTTC	CSVRNGGQGYTF
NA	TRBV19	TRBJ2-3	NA	TGTGCCGCACGACCCGGACAGAGGGCCACAGATACGCAGTATTTT	CAARPGQRATDTQYF
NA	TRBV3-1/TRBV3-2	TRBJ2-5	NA	TGTGCCAGCAGCTCCCTAGCCACGGTCGGGGAGACCCAGTACTTC	CASSSLATVGETQYF
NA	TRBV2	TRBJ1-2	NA	TGTGCCAGCAGTGAAGCGGAGTATGGCTACACCTTC	CASSEAEYGYTF
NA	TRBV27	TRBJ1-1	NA	TGTGCCAGCAGTTTAGCGGGTCGGGCAGGGGCCCTGAACACTGAAGCTTTCTTT	CASSLAGRAGALNTEAFF
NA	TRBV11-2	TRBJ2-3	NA	TGTGCCAGCAGCCCCGGGATAGCGTGGGCGCCAGATACGCAGTATTTT	CASSPGIAWAPDTQYF
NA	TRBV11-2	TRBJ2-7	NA	TGTGCCAGCAGCTTTTTCGCGCTGGGGGGTCTTTCCTACGAGCAGTACTTC	CASSFFALGGLSYEQYF
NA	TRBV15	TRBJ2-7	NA	TGTGCCACCAGCAGAGAGTCAAGGCGCTTCCCGGGCTACGAGCAGTACTTC	CATSRESRRFPGYEQYF
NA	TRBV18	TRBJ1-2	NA	TGTGCCAGCTCACCACCACAGAGCTATGGCTACACCTTC	CASSPPQSYGYTF
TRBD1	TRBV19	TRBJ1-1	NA	TGTGCCAGTAGTGAGACAGGGGGCACTGAAGCTTTCTTT	CASSETGGTEAFF
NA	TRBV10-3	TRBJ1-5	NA	TGTGCCATCAGTGAGTCCGGCAGGGCTAATCAGCCCCAGCATTTT	CAISESGRANQPQHF
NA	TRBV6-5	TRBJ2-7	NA	TGTGCCAGCGGTCTCCGACAGACGTCGTACGAGCAGTACTTC	CASGLRQTSYEQYF
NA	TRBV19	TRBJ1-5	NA	TGTGCCAGTAGTTTAGGACTTTCCCGGGTTCAGCCCCAGCATTTT	CASSLGLSRVQPQHF
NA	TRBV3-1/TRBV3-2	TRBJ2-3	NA	TGTGCCAGCAGTCCCAGAAGGGGGTTTTTCTCAGATACGCAGTATTTT	CASSPRRGFFSDTQYF
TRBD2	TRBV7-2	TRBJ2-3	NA	TGTGCCAGCAGCCCGAGACGGCGGGGGGGCACAGATACGCAGTATTTT	CASSPRRRGGTDTQYF
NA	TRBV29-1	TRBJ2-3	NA	TGCAGCGTTGAGGAGTTTTCGGCGGGGGCAGGGTCAGATACGCAGTATTTT	CSVEEFSAGAGSDTQYF
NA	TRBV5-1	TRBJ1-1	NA	TGCGCCAGCAGCTTGGACAGAGGGGGCACTGAAGCTTTCTTT	CASSLDRGGTEAFF
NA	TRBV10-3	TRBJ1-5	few	TGTGCCATCAGTGTCAACAATCAGCCCCAGCATTTT	CAISVNNQPQHF
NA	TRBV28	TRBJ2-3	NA	TGTGCCAGCAGTCCAAATGGCCCAGATACGCAGTATTTT	CASSPNGPDTQYF
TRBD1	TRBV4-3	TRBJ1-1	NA	TGCGCCAGCAGCCCCTCGGCGAGGACTCCAGGGGGGAACACTGAAGCTTTCTTT	CASSPSARTPGGNTEAFF
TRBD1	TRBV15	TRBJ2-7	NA	TGTGCCACCAGCAGACATCGGGGGACAGGGGGAGGAGAGCAGTACTTC	CATSRHRGTGGGEQYF
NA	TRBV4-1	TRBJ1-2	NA	TGCGCCAGCAGCCAAGGAGGCGGCTATGGCTACACCTTC	CASSQGGGYGYTF
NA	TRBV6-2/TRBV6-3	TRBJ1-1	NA	TGTGCCAGCAGTTTCCAGCGGACTGAAGCTTTCTTT	CASSFQRTEAFF
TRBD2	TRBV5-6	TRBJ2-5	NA	TGTGCCAGCAGCTTTAGCGGGGCAGAGACCCAGTACTTC	CASSFSGAETQYF
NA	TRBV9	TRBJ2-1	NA	TGTGCCAGCAGCGTACTAGCTTGGAATGAGCAGTTCTTC	CASSVLAWNEQFF
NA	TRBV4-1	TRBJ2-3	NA	TGCGCCAGCAGCCGAGGGACCTCGGGGGGCACAGATACGCAGTATTTT	CASSRGTSGGTDTQYF
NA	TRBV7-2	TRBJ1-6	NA	TGTGCCAGCAGCTTACAGGGAATCTCCTATAATTCACCCCTCCACTTT	CASSLQGISYNSPLHF
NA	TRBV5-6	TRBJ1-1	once	TGTGCCAGCAGCTGGGGGGGCTTGGAGACTGAAGCTTTCTTT	CASSWGGLETEAFF
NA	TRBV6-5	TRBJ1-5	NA	TGTGCCTCAGGGGCCCCGGGGGGACAGCCCCAGCATTTT	CASGAPGGQPQHF
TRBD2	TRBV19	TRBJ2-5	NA	TGTGCCAGTAGTGGGGGACTACACCAAGAGACCCAGTACTTC	CASSGGLHQETQYF
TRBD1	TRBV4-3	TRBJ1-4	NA	TGCGCCAGCAGCCAAGGGGACAGGGAAGCTGAAAAACTGTTTTTT	CASSQGDREAEKLFF
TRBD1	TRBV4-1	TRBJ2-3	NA	TGCGCCAGCAGCCAAGTGAGGACAGGGGGAATAGATACGCAGTATTTT	CASSQVRTGGIDTQYF
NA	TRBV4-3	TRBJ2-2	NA	TGCGCCAGCAGCCAAGGGCTAGCCGGGGAGCTGTTTTTT	CASSQGLAGELFF
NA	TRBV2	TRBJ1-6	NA	TGTGCCAGCAGTAAGAAGGAGGCCCTGCCCCTCCACTTT	CASSKKEALPLHF
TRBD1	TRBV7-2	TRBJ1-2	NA	TGTGCCAGCAGCTTATCACAGGGGAACTATGGCTACACCTTC	CASSLSQGNYGYTF
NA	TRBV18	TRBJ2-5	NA	TGTGCCAGCTCACCACGACAGGCACAAGAGACCCAGTACTTC	CASSPRQAQETQYF
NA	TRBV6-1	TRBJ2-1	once	TGTGCCAGCAGTGACAGGGGACGGGGTGAGCAGTTCTTC	CASSDRGRGEQFF
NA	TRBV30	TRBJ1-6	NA	TGTGCCTGGAGGAGGGCCTCCAATAATTCACCCCTCCACTTT	CAWRRASNNSPLHF
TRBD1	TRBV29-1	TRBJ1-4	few	TGCAGCGTGGGGGACAGGATGGATGAAAAACTGTTTTTT	CSVGDRMDEKLFF
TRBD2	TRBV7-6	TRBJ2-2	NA	TGTGCCAGCAGCCGAAGCGGGGGGCTGAACACCGGGGAGCTGTTTTTT	CASSRSGGLNTGELFF
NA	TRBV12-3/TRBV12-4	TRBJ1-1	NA	TGTGCCAGCAACCTTGAGAGCACTGAAGCTTTCTTT	CASNLESTEAFF
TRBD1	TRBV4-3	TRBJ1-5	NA	TGCGCCAGCAGCCAAGGGACAGGGATCAATCAGCCCCAGCATTTT	CASSQGTGINQPQHF
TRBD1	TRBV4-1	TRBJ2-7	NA	TGCGCCAGCAGCCATTCTGGGACAGGGGAACACGAGCAGTACTTC	CASSHSGTGEHEQYF
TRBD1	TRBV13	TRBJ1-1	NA	TGTGCCAGCAGTCGCTCCCCCCTAACAGGGGTAGGAACTGAAGCTTTCTTT	CASSRSPLTGVGTEAFF
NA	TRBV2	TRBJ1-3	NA	TGTGCTACTCAAGGGGACTCTGGAAACACCATATATTTT	CATQGDSGNTIYF
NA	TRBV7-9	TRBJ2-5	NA	TGTGCCAGCAGCGTGGACAGTCTGCAAGAGACCCAGTACTTC	CASSVDSLQETQYF
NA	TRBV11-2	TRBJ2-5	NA	TGTGCCAGCAGCGCCCACACAACCTGGCAAGAGACCCAGTACTTC	CASSAHTTWQETQYF